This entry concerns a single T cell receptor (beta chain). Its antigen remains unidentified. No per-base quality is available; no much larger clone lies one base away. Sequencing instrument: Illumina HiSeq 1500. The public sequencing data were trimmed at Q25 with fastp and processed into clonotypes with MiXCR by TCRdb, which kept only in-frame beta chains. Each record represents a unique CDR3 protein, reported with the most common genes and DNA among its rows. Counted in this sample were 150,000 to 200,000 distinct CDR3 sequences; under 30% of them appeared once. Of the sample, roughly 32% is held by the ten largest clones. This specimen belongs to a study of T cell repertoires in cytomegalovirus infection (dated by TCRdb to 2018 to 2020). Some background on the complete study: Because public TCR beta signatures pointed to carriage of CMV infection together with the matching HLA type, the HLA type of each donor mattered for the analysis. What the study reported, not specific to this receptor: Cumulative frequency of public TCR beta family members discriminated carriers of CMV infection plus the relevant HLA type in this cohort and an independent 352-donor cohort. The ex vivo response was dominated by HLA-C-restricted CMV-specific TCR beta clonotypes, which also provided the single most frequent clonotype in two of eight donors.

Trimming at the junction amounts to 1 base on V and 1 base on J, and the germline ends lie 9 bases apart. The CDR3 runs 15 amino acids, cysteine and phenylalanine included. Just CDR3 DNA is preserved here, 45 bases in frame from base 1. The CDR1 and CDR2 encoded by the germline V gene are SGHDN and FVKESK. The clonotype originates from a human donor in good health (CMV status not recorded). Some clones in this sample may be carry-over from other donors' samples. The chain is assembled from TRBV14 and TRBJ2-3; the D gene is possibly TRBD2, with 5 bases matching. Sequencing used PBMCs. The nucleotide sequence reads TGTGCCAGCAGCCAAGCGTCTAGCCGCACAGATACGCAGTATTTT. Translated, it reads CASSQASSRTDTQYF.